Below, one TCR beta chain is given with its context. Antigen: not known. The sample is drawn from a study of OX40 agonist ivuxolimab in advanced cancers. Study information: Patients were dosed intravenously with ivuxolimab at 0.01 to 10 mg/kg every 2 weeks. Overall study findings and caveats: Circulating CD4+ and CD8+ T cells showed clonal expansion by week 6 at 0.1 to 3.0 mg/kg. Normalized expansion of T-cell clones was also low for some nonresponders.

The CDR3 is 13 residues long. CDR1 and CDR2 from the germline V gene are SGHTA and FQGTGA. V was cut by 1 base and J by 1 base, with 1 base left in between. The table came from immunoSEQ multiplex PCR; TCRdb's copy has only in-frame clones and leaves some out. The sample contains roughly 58,000 clones, about nine tenths of which appear only once. Source: CD4+ or CD8+ T cells sorted from blood, taken in a trial of the OX40 agonist ivuxolimab. This receptor was identified in an adult with an advanced solid tumor such as melanoma, head and neck, liver or kidney cancer. This chain connects TRBV7-3 to TRBJ2-2; D is ambiguous. The chain's CDR3 is CASSLMNTGELFF. In DNA, the CDR3 is TGTGCCAGCAGCTTAATGAACACCGGGGAGCTGTTTTTT.